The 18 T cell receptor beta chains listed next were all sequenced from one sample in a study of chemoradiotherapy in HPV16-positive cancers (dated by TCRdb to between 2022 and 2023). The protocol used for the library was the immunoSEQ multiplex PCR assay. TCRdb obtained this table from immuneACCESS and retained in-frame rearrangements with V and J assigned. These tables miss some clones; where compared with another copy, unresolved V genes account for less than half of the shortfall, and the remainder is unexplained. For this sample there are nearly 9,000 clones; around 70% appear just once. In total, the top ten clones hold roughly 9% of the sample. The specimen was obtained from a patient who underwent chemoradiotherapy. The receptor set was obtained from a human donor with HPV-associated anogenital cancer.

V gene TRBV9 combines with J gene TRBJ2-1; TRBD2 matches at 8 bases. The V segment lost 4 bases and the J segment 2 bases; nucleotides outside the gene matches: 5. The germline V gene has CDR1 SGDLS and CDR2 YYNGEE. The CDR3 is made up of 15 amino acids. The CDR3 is CASSTSGGAYNEQFF. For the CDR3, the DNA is TGTGCCAGCAGCACAAGCGGGGGAGCCTACAATGAGCAGTTCTTC. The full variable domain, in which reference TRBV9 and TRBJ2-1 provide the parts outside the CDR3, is DSGVTQTPKHLITATGQRVTLRCSPRSGDLSVYWYQQSLDQGLQFLIQYYNGEERAKGNILERFSAQQFPDLHSELNLSSLELGDSALYFCASSTSGGAYNEQFFGPGTRLTVL.

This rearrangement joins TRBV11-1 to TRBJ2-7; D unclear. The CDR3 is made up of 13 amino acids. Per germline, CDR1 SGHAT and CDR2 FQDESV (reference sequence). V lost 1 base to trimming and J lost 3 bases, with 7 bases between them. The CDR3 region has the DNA TGTGCCAGCAGCTTAGTAGGTTTCTACGAGCAGTACTTC. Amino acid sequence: CASSLVGFYEQYF.

The CDR3 nucleotides are TGTGCCAGCAGTTACGGACCGGTTAATTCACCCCTCCACTTT. This encodes CASSYGPVNSPLHF. The rearrangement joins TRBV6-5 to TRBJ1-6; no clear D gene. This CDR3 has 14 amino acids. The V end lost 2 bases, the J end lost 6 bases, and 8 bases lay between the germline ends. The germline CDR1 and CDR2 sequences are MNHEY and SVGAGI.

CDR3 nucleotides: TGCGCCAGCAGCCGACTGCCTTCAGAGACCCAGTACTTC. Translation gives CASSRLPSETQYF. V and J are TRBV4-1 and TRBJ2-5; D remains unclear. V lost 4 bases to trimming and J lost 4 bases, with 10 bases between them. This CDR3 is 13 amino acids long. The germline V gene has CDR1 MGHRA and CDR2 YSYEKL.

CDR3 DNA sequence: TGTGCCAGCAGTTACGGGACACGTGGGGCCCATCAGCCCCAGCATTTT. As protein: CASSYGTRGAHQPQHF. The rearrangement uses TRBV6-6 and TRBJ1-5; TRBD1 might be the D (6 bases). CDR1 and CDR2 (germline): MNHNY, SVGAGI (reference sequence). The CDR3 length is 16 residues. Deletions cut 2 bases from V and 5 bases from J, with 16 bases between.

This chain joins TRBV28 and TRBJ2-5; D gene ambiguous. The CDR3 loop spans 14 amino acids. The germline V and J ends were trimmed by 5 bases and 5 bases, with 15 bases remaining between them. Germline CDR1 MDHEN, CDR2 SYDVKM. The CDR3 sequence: CASSLPVVGETQYF. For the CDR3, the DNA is TGTGCCAGCAGTCTCCCCGTAGTGGGGGAGACCCAGTACTTC. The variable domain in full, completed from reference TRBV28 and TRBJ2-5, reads DVKVTQSSRYLVKRTGEKVFLECVQDMDHENMFWYRQDPGLGLRLIYFSYDVKMKEKGDIPEGYSVSREKKERFSLILESASTNQTSMYLCASSLPVVGETQYFGPGTRLLVL.

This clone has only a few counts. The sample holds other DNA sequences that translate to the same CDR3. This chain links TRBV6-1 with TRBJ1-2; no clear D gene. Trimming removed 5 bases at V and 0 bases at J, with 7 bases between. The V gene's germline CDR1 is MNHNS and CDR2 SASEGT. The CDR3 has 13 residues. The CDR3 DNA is TGTGCCAGCAGTCGGGCCCCTAACTATGGCTACACCTTC. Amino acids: CASSRAPNYGYTF.

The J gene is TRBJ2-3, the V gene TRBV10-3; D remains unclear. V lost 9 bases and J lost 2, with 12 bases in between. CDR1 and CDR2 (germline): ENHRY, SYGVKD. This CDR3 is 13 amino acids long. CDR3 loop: CAIKTPYTDTQYF. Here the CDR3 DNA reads TGTGCCATAAAGACACCCTACACAGATACGCAGTATTTT.

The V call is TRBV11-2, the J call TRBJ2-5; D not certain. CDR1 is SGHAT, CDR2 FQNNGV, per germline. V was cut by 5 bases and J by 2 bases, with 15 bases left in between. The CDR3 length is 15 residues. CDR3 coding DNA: TGTGCCAGCAGCCCCATTTACATCCCACAAGAGACCCAGTACTTC. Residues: CASSPIYIPQETQYF.

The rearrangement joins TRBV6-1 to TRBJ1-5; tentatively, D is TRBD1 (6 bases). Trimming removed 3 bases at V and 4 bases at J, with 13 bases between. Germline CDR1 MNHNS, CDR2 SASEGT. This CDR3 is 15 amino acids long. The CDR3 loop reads CASSDTGGRNQPQHF. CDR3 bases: TGTGCCAGCAGTGACACGGGGGGGCGGAATCAGCCCCAGCATTTT.

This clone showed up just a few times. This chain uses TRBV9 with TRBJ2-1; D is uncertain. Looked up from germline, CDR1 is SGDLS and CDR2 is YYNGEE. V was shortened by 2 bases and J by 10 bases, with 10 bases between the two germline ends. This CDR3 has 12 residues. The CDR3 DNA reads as TGTGCCAGCAGCGTCAGAGAGCACGAGCAGTTCTTC. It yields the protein CASSVREHEQFF.

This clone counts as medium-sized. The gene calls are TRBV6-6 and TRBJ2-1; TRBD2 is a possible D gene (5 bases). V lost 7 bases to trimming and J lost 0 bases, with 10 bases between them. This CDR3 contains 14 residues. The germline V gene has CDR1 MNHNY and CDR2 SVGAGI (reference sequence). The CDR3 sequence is CASNGVSSYNEQFF. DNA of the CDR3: TGTGCCAGCAACGGGGTGAGCTCCTACAATGAGCAGTTCTTC.

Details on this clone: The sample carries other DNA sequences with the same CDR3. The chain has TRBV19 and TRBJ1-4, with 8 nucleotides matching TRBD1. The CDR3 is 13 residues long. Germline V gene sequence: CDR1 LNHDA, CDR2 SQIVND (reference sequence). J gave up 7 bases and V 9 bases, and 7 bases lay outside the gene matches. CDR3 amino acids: CASHGQGGEKLFF. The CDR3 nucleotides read TGTGCCAGCCATGGACAGGGAGGTGAAAAACTGTTTTTT.

The CDR3 DNA follows: TGTGCCAGCAGCCATATGGCCGCTCGGCAGTACTTC. Translation: CASSHMAARQYF. V and J are TRBV7-2 and TRBJ2-7, with D uncertain. The CDR3 runs 12 residues. Germline CDR1 is SGHTA and CDR2 is FQGNSA. V dropped 5 bases and J dropped 9 bases, with 14 bases sitting between them.

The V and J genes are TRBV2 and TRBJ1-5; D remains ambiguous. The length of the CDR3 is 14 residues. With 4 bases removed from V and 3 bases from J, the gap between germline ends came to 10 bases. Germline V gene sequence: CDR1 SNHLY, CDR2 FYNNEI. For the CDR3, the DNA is TGTGCCAGCAGTGGAATCGGAATCAATCAGCCCCAGCATTTT. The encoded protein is CASSGIGINQPQHF.

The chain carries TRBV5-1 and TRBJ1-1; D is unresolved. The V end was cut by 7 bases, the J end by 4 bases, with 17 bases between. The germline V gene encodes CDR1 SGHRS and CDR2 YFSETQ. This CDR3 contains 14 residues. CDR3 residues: CASGDTGGPTEAFF. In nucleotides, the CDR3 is TGCGCCAGCGGCGACACCGGTGGACCCACTGAAGCTTTCTTT.

CDR3: CASSSGQGLYNEQFF. The CDR3 nucleotides read TGTGCCAGCAGCTCGGGACAGGGACTCTACAATGAGCAGTTCTTC. The V call is TRBV7-3, the J call TRBJ2-1; 9 bases match TRBD1. Germline V CDR1 and CDR2: SGHTA, FQGTGA. V was clipped by 4 bases and J by 3 bases; unmatched bases: 4. The CDR3 has 15 amino acids. The whole variable domain, filled in from reference TRBV7-3 and TRBJ2-1, reads GAGVSQTPSNKVTEKGKYVELRCDPISGHTALYWYRQSLGQGPEFLIYFQGTGAADDSGLPNDRFFAVRPEGSVSTLKIQRTERGDSAVYLCASSSGQGLYNEQFFGPGTRLTVL.

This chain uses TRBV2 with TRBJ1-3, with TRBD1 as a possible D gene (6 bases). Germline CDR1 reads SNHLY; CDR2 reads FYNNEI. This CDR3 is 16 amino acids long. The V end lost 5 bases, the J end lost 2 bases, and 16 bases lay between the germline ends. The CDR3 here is CASSSQGRGAGNTIYF. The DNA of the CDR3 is TGTGCCAGCAGTTCACAGGGACGAGGGGCTGGAAACACCATATATTTT.